This TCR beta chain was captured by sequencing in a study of T-cell reconstitution after alpha-beta-depleted transplantation in children. J gave up 2 bases and V 2 bases, and 5 bases lay outside the gene matches. The CDR3 runs to 17 residues. Germline CDR1 SGHRS, CDR2 YFSETQ. Preparation of the TCRbeta library was carried out with unique molecular identifiers. TCRdb re-called the PCR reads through MiXCR, storing one row per CDR3 protein. The table includes over 80,000 distinct CDR3 sequences, about 25% detected once. The source was PBMCs, collected before TCRalphabeta/CD19-depleted stem cell transplant. The chain couples TRBV5-1 to TRBJ2-3; the match to TRBD2 covers 13 bases. The TCR was taken from a boy younger than 10 with acute lymphoblastic leukemia, due to receive a stem cell transplant. CDR3 sequence reads: CASSFMTSGRITDTQYF. The DNA for the CDR3 is TGCGCCAGCAGCTTTATGACTAGCGGGAGGATCACAGATACGCAGTATTTT.